This T cell receptor beta chain was identified during a study of control samples from healthy donors and cancer patients. This CDR3 comprises 14 residues. From germline, CDR1 is LGHDT and CDR2 YNNKEL (reference sequence). With 4 bases removed from V and 6 bases from J, the gap between germline ends came to 12 bases. Generated by immunoSEQ multiplex PCR, the TCRdb table keeps only in-frame clones and is missing some. The sample carries 95,000 to 150,000 clones, 87% recorded once. This sequence originates from a man in his thirties or forties in good health. Sequenced material: blood. V is TRBV3-1 (or the pseudogene TRBV3-2) and J is TRBJ2-2, with TRBD2 as a possible D gene (7 bases). The CDR3 loop reads CASSLRGGPGELFF. For the CDR3, the DNA is TGTGCCAGCAGCCTAAGGGGGGGGCCCGGGGAGCTGTTTTTT.